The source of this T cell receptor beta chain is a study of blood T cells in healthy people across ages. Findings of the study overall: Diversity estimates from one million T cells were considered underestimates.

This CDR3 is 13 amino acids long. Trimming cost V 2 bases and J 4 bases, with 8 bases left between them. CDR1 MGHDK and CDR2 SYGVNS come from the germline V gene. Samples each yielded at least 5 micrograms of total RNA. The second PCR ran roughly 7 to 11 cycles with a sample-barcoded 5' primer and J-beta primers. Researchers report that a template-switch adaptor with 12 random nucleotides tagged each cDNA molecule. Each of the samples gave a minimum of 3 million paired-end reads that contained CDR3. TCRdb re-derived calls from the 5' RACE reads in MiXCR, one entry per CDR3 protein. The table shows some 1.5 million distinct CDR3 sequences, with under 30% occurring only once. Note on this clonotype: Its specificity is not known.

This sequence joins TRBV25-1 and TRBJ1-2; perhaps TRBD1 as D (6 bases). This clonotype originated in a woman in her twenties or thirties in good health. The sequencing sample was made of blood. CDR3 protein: CASSEADSYGYTF. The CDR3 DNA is TGTGCCAGCAGTGAAGCGGACAGCTATGGCTACACCTTC.